This T cell receptor (beta chain) was observed in a study of cytotoxic CD8 clonotypes in ibrutinib-treated CLL. General study findings and limits: Treatment left the uncommon public clonotypes either contracted or stable in frequency. Clonality climbed at ibrutinib response, then dropped toward baseline at progression.

The intended depth for sequencing was 1 in 200,000 to 1 in 1 million T cells. Profiling relied on immunoSEQ multiplex PCR, and the TCRdb table lists in-frame clones only, not all of them. The profile shows approximately 130,000 clones, 80% to 90% of them singletons. Roughly 2 micrograms of genomic DNA (from cryopreserved PBMCs) were used for TCR beta libraries. Note on this clone: Its specificity is not known.

This CDR3 is 18 amino acids long. V was pared by 0 bases and J by 2 bases, with 7 bases of the junction left unmatched. Germline V gene sequence: CDR1 SGHNT, CDR2 YYREEE (reference sequence). This specimen was PBMCs, taken after 24 months of ibrutinib treatment. This TCR came from a human donor with chronic lymphocytic leukemia. The V and J genes are TRBV5-4 and TRBJ2-3; 12 nucleotides match TRBD2. CDR3 region: CASSLGSLAGGPTDTQYF. The DNA of the CDR3 is TGTGCCAGCAGCTTGGGGTCGCTAGCGGGGGGGCCCACAGATACGCAGTATTTT. The full variable domain, completed using reference TRBV5-4 and TRBJ2-3, is ETGVTQSPTHLIKTRGQQVTLRCSSQSGHNTVSWYQQALGQGPQFIFQYYREEENGRGNFPPRFSGLQFPNYSSELNVNALELDDSALYLCASSLGSLAGGPTDTQYFGPGTRLTVL.